This T cell receptor (beta chain) was obtained from a study of vaccination effects on CD4 cells after COVID-19. Study summary: Wells of more than 1.5 million PBMC each were grown with 10 IU/ml IL-2 and around 10 ug/ml peptides. General study findings and limits: Convalescent patients in the study were few, and early post-infection timepoints were absent. Late post-vaccination samples showed marked contraction of infection- and vaccine-induced clones.

When roughly eleven days of culture had elapsed, CD4+ T cells were isolated. As regards this clone: Antigen specificity is unknown.

Sequencing used immunoSEQ multiplex PCR; TCRdb keeps in-frame clones, though not all of them. The sample records some 36,000 clones, approximately 67% being singletons. Germline V gene lookup returns CDR1 MNHEY and CDR2 SVGAGI. The CDR3 runs 15 residues. Between the trimmed V and J ends, which lost 6 bases and 7 bases, there was a span of 16 bases. The genes are TRBV6-5 and TRBJ1-6; D uncertain. The sample consisted of CD4+ T cells from PBMCs cultured without peptide, taken before COVID-19 vaccination. This sequence was found in a human donor who received a COVID-19 vaccine. This chain's CDR3 is CASSRGTVWNSPLHF. In nucleotides, the CDR3 is TGTGCCAGCAGCCGCGGAACAGTTTGGAATTCACCCCTCCACTTT.